These T cell receptor beta chains were read from a single sample in a study of CD8+CD57+ T cells in acquired aplastic anemia. TCRdb ran MiXCR on the reads and lists one entry per CDR3 protein. The sample consists of roughly 180,000 distinct CDR3 sequences, less than 65% of them appearing once. Sample: sorted CD4+, CD8+, or CD8+CD57+ T cells (not recorded which) from PBMCs. The receptors come from a human donor with severe aplastic anemia or a healthy control (not recorded which). Both conserved end residues are part of each CDR3. D genes are given only for firm matches. Rows may omit the clone size; those that give it use once, few, many or a size class.

V,J,size,D,CDR3,DNA
TRBV7-9,TRBJ2-3,-,TRBD2,CASSLWEGRAGTDTQYF,TGTGCCAGCAGCTTGTGGGAGGGGAGGGCGGGCACAGATACGCAGTATTTT
TRBV7-3,TRBJ2-5,-,-,CASSLVYKETQYF,TGTGCCAGCAGCCTAGTCTATAAAGAGACCCAGTACTTC
TRBV20-1,TRBJ1-1,-,-,CSARDLGQNTEAFF,TGCAGTGCTAGAGATTTGGGGCAGAACACTGAAGCTTTCTTT
TRBV10-3,TRBJ1-1,once,-,CASQRGSMNTEAFF,TGTGCCTCCCAAAGGGGATCCATGAACACTGAAGCTTTCTTT
TRBV7-9,TRBJ2-2,-,-,CASSLASGVNTGELFF,TGTGCCAGCAGCTTAGCCTCAGGGGTTAACACCGGGGAGCTGTTTTTT
TRBV6-4,TRBJ2-2,few,TRBD1,CASSYAPGQGSTGELFF,TGTGCCAGCAGTTACGCGCCAGGACAGGGGAGCACCGGGGAGCTGTTTTTT
TRBV7-9,TRBJ1-6,once,TRBD1,CASSLGKGAWSPLHF,TGTGCCAGCAGCTTAGGGAAGGGGGCATGGTCACCCCTCCACTTT
TRBV5-1,TRBJ1-1,many,TRBD1,CASSLGQGLNTEAFF,TGCGCCAGCAGCTTGGGACAGGGGCTGAACACTGAAGCTTTCTTT
TRBV7-3,TRBJ1-1,-,-,CASSREAGNTEAFF,TGTGCCAGCAGCCGAGAAGCAGGGAACACTGAAGCTTTCTTT
TRBV7-2,TRBJ1-1,-,TRBD1,CASSIDRQGINTEAFF,TGTGCCAGCAGCATTGACAGACAGGGAATAAACACTGAAGCTTTCTTT
TRBV9,TRBJ2-2,-,TRBD2,CASSEGLAGPRTGELFF,TGTGCCAGCAGTGAGGGACTAGCGGGGCCGCGGACCGGGGAGCTGTTTTTT
TRBV2,TRBJ1-2,-,-,CAQPSGWDGYTF,TGTGCCCAGCCATCCGGGTGGGATGGCTACACCTTC
TRBV20-1,TRBJ2-1,-,-,CSASEGGEGNEQFF,TGCAGTGCCTCGGAGGGGGGCGAGGGGAATGAGCAGTTCTTC
TRBV20-1,TRBJ2-3,-,TRBD2,CSAAGTSGGSTDTQYF,TGCAGTGCTGCCGGGACTAGCGGGGGGAGCACAGATACGCAGTATTTT
TRBV14,TRBJ2-2,few,-,CASSHLGGTGELFF,TGTGCCAGCAGCCATCTAGGAGGCACCGGGGAGCTGTTTTTT
TRBV10-3,TRBJ2-7,-,-,CAIRWARDYEQYF,TGTGCCATCAGGTGGGCGAGAGACTACGAGCAGTACTTC
TRBV6-1,TRBJ1-1,-,TRBD1,CASSSRQGLNTEAFF,TGTGCCAGCAGCTCGAGACAGGGCTTGAACACTGAAGCTTTCTTT
TRBV7-8,TRBJ1-5,-,TRBD1,CASSRGGASIQPQHF,TGTGCAAGCAGCCGAGGGGGCGCGAGCATTCAGCCCCAGCATTTT
TRBV5-1,TRBJ2-3,-,TRBD2,CASSLELAGAADTQYF,TGCGCCAGCAGCTTGGAACTAGCGGGAGCGGCAGATACGCAGTATTTT
TRBV9,TRBJ1-4,-,-,CASSVTRVAGVTNEKLFF,TGTGCCAGCAGCGTCACTAGGGTAGCGGGGGTAACTAATGAAAAACTGTTTTTT
TRBV7-2,TRBJ1-6,-,-,CASSPRSVGIPLHF,TGTGCCAGCAGTCCCCGGTCGGTTGGGATACCCCTCCACTTT
TRBV4-2,TRBJ2-7,many,TRBD2,CASSQDPTSGGRDEQYF,TGTGCCAGCAGCCAAGATCCGACTAGCGGGGGCAGGGACGAGCAGTACTTC
TRBV5-1,TRBJ2-7,-,-,CASSLGDGPYEQYF,TGCGCCAGCAGCTTGGGCGACGGACCCTACGAGCAGTACTTC
TRBV2,TRBJ2-6,once,TRBD1,CASNRQQGADSGANVLTF,TGTGCCAGCAACCGACAACAGGGGGCCGACTCTGGGGCCAACGTCCTGACTTTC
TRBV2,TRBJ1-6,-,TRBD1,CASKIQGTLYNSPLHF,TGTGCCAGCAAGATACAGGGGACCCTCTATAATTCACCCCTCCACTTT
TRBV10-3,TRBJ2-5,-,-,CAISQGSETQYF,TGTGCCATCTCACAGGGTTCCGAGACCCAGTACTTC
TRBV11-3,TRBJ2-2,many,-,CASSSPAGELFF,TGTGCCAGCAGCTCCCCGGCCGGGGAGCTGTTTTTT
TRBV5-6,TRBJ1-2,-,-,CASSQRGTGGYRSGYTF,TGTGCCAGCAGCCAACGGGGGACGGGGGGATACAGATCTGGCTACACCTTC
TRBV24-1,TRBJ1-4,-,-,CASSLSTGTSEKLFF,TGTGCCAGCAGTTTATCCACAGGGACAAGTGAAAAACTGTTTTTT
TRBV4-1,TRBJ1-2,-,-,CASSQVYQRNHGYTF,TGCGCCAGCAGCCAAGTATACCAGCGGAATCATGGCTACACCTTC
TRBV7-8,TRBJ2-5,-,-,CASSFYQETQYF,TGTGCCAGCAGCTTCTACCAAGAGACCCAGTACTTC
TRBV24-1,TRBJ2-1,-,-,CATSRGAKGNEQFF,TGTGCCACCTCCCGGGGGGCAAAGGGCAATGAGCAGTTCTTC
TRBV7-2,TRBJ1-2,-,-,CASSSHPMGLYGYTF,TGTGCCAGCAGCTCCCACCCGATGGGGCTCTATGGCTACACCTTC
TRBV12-3/TRBV12-4,TRBJ1-5,once,-,CASSPTLGQPQHF,TGTGCCAGCAGTCCTACTTTAGGTCAGCCCCAGCATTTT
TRBV2,TRBJ1-1,-,TRBD1,CASKTGGQRAFF,TGTGCCAGCAAAACAGGGGGTCAACGAGCTTTCTTT
TRBV2,TRBJ2-2,-,-,CASSVGGSSHTGELFF,TGTGCCAGCAGTGTAGGAGGGAGCTCCCACACCGGGGAGCTGTTTTTT
TRBV5-8,TRBJ2-5,-,-,CASSLQGSQETQYF,TGTGCCAGCAGCTTACAAGGCTCCCAAGAGACCCAGTACTTC
TRBV7-9,TRBJ1-4,few,-,CASSFDGSSNEKLFF,TGTGCCAGCAGCTTCGACGGAAGTTCTAATGAAAAACTGTTTTTT
TRBV7-9,TRBJ2-3,-,TRBD1,CASSSEDRQGWATDTQYF,TGTGCCAGCAGCTCCGAGGATAGACAGGGGTGGGCCACAGATACGCAGTATTTT
TRBV9,TRBJ1-1,-,TRBD1,CASTPNSGGMGAFF,TGTGCCTCGACTCCCAATTCAGGGGGCATGGGAGCTTTCTTT
TRBV6-4,TRBJ1-2,-,-,CASSDHGSAYGYTF,TGTGCCAGCAGTGACCACGGATCAGCCTATGGCTACACCTTC
TRBV6-4,TRBJ1-4,-,TRBD1,CASSESGDRGVTNEKLFF,TGTGCCAGCAGTGAGAGTGGGGACAGGGGGGTAACTAATGAAAAACTGTTTTTT
TRBV6-1,TRBJ2-3,-,TRBD1,CASSYGWGQASTDTQYF,TGTGCCAGCAGTTACGGCTGGGGACAGGCTAGCACAGATACGCAGTATTTT
TRBV10-3,TRBJ2-5,-,-,CAISPGQTQYF,TGTGCCATCTCCCCTGGGCAGACCCAGTACTTC
TRBV7-8,TRBJ2-2,once,-,CASRWAWDTGELFF,TGTGCCAGCAGATGGGCTTGGGACACCGGGGAGCTGTTTTTT
TRBV7-8,TRBJ2-5,once,-,CASSLVETNRRETQYF,TGTGCCAGCAGCTTAGTGGAGACTAACAGGAGGGAGACCCAGTACTTC
TRBV2,TRBJ1-1,many,-,CASSERGNTEAFF,TGTGCCAGCAGTGAGCGGGGGAACACTGAAGCTTTCTTT
TRBV20-1,TRBJ2-1,-,-,CSASRAYNEQFF,TGCAGTGCAAGTAGGGCTTACAATGAGCAGTTCTTC
TRBV7-8,TRBJ1-1,-,TRBD1,CASSYLPLDRGIGEAFF,TGTGCCAGCAGCTACTTACCGTTGGACAGGGGAATTGGTGAAGCTTTCTTT
TRBV10-3,TRBJ2-7,-,-,CATQVGDGFYEQYF,TGTGCCACCCAGGTGGGTGACGGCTTCTACGAGCAGTACTTC
TRBV7-9,TRBJ2-5,-,-,CASSLSRETQYF,TGTGCCAGCAGCTTAAGTAGGGAGACCCAGTACTTC
TRBV7-2,TRBJ2-7,-,TRBD2,CASSLLAGGSSYEQYF,TGTGCCAGCAGCTTACTAGCGGGGGGTTCCTCCTACGAGCAGTACTTC
TRBV20-1,TRBJ2-5,-,-,CSATKDDPMETQYF,TGCAGTGCCACGAAGGACGACCCAATGGAGACCCAGTACTTC
TRBV7-8,TRBJ1-3,-,-,CASSNPWGSSGNTIHF,TGTGCCAGCAGCAACCCGTGGGGTAGCTCTGGAAACACCATACATTTT
TRBV20-1,TRBJ2-5,-,-,CSARGNGQETQYF,TGCAGTGCTAGAGGAAACGGCCAAGAGACCCAGTACTTC
TRBV7-9,TRBJ2-2,-,-,CASSLDAF,TGTGCCAGCAGCTTAGATGCTTTT
TRBV12-3/TRBV12-4,TRBJ2-7,many,TRBD1,CASTLGQGYSEQYF,TGTGCCAGCACTCTTGGACAGGGTTACTCCGAGCAGTACTTC
TRBV5-8,TRBJ2-7,many,-,CASSLAQSSYEQYF,TGTGCCAGCAGCTTAGCACAGAGCTCCTACGAGCAGTACTTC